Described below is a single TCR beta chain sequence and its context. This CDR3 is built from 14 residues. The V and J ends lost 2 bases and 4 bases respectively, with 11 bases between them. Per the germline V gene, CDR1 is LGHDT and CDR2 is YNNKEL (reference sequence). Per the authors' pipeline: Estimation of nucleated cell counts was performed using reference gene primer amplification. The protocol was immunoSEQ multiplex PCR, while the TCRdb copy is restricted to in-frame clones and leaves out a portion. V, J and clone size are taken as reported in that table, and D and trimming were inferred from the DNA itself. This sample has fewer than 20,000 clones, with more than 75% found just once. This entry belongs to a study of blood T cell repertoires in COVID-19. Study summary: Some COVID-19 samples were acute and others convalescent; all came from the United States, Italy and Spain. From T cells, B-cell-depleted T cells, or PBMCs came the material, which was cDNA or gDNA.

The source of this sequence is a human donor in a cohort sampled during active COVID-19. This sequence joins TRBV3-1 (or the pseudogene TRBV3-2) and TRBJ2-5; a possible D gene is TRBD1 (5 bases). Material for sequencing was peripheral blood. The CDR3 sequence: CASSQFDSRETQYF. DNA for the CDR3: TGTGCCAGCAGCCAATTCGACAGCCGAGAGACCCAGTACTTC.